Detailed here is one T cell receptor (beta chain). The target antigen is unknown. The record originates from a study of cytomegalovirus exposure and HLA in healthy donors. The PCR made use of 60 Vbeta and 13 Jbeta primers. Generated by immunoSEQ multiplex PCR, the TCRdb table keeps only in-frame clones and is missing some. Of 130,000 or so clones listed, 60% to 80% are singletons. General study results and limits: In vitro testing confirmed a few CMV-associated chains as specific for CMV antigens.

V lost 6 bases and J lost 4; bases outside the gene matches: 18. CDR3 size: 18 residues. What was sequenced was PBMCs. This rearrangement joins TRBV6-7 to TRBJ2-3; 8 bases line up with TRBD1. TRBV6-7 qualifies as an ORF whose function is uncertain. The sequence derives from a man in his fifties in good health and CMV-seronegative. CDR3 DNA sequence: TGTGCCAGCAGGTACCTTGTTTTCGTCAGGGGGCCCCCAGATACGCAGTATTTT. This sequence encodes CASRYLVFVRGPPDTQYF.